This TCR beta chain was sequenced for a study of technical replicates of blood from several donors. V lost 3 bases and J lost 4, with 8 bases in between. CDR3 length: 12 residues. Germline-derived CDR1 and CDR2 are SGHNT and YYREEE (reference sequence). The assay was immunoSEQ multiplex PCR, and TCRdb's table has in-frame clones only and misses some. The repertoire holds over 85,000 clones, around 96% seen once, with about 0.38% in the top ten. The J gene is TRBJ2-7, the V gene TRBV5-4; TRBD1 might be the D (6 bases). The material sequenced was T cells isolated from PBMCs. This TCR was sampled from a human donor in good health. CDR3 sequence (DNA): TGTGCCAGCAGCTCTGGACAGTACGAGCAGTACTTC. Amino acids: CASSSGQYEQYF.